The next 27 T cell receptor beta chains were all read from a single sample in a study of blood T cells in healthy people across ages. The use of a sample-barcoded 5' primer and a J-beta primer mix characterized a second PCR of roughly 6 to 11 cycles. MiXCR was run by TCRdb on the 5' RACE reads, yielding one entry per CDR3 protein. This sample has approximately 810,000 distinct CDR3 sequences, with 29% found just once. The sequencing sample was made of blood. The source of these receptors is a woman of 80 years or more in good health.

This clonotype was counted a few times. The chain recombines TRBV24-1 with TRBJ2-1; 9 bases are a match to TRBD2. Germline V gene lookup returns CDR1 KGHDR and CDR2 SFDVKD. The CDR3 extends over 15 amino acids. The V segment lost 1 base and the J segment 9 bases; nucleotides outside the gene matches: 6. CDR3 bases: TGTGCCACCAGTGATTTACGCGGGGGGGCGGCTGAGCAGTTCTTC. Its translation: CATSDLRGGAAEQFF.

This clonotype showed up many times. J is TRBJ2-1 and V is TRBV2; D ambiguous. Germline assignment: CDR1 SNHLY and CDR2 FYNNEI. The CDR3 is made up of 13 amino acids. V was pared by 7 bases and J by 5 bases, with 12 bases between. CDR3 protein: CASNLQGNNEQFF. The CDR3 nucleotides are TGTGCCAGCAATTTGCAAGGGAACAATGAGCAGTTCTTC.

The rearrangement uses TRBV19 and TRBJ2-5; the D gene is possibly TRBD1 (7 bases). V was shortened by 6 bases and J by 5 bases, with 19 bases between the two germline ends. This CDR3 contains 15 residues. Germline loops: CDR1 LNHDA, CDR2 SQIVND (reference sequence). In nucleotides, the CDR3 is TGTGCCAGTAGGGGGGGTGGCAGGGGGACGGAGACCCAGTACTTC. It translates to CASRGGGRGTETQYF.

This clonotype has a count of ten or more. The V and J genes are TRBV20-1 and TRBJ2-1; TRBD2 matches at 8 bases. The germline V gene encodes CDR1 DFQATT and CDR2 SNEGSKA (reference sequence). The CDR3 extends over 14 amino acids. V lost 3 bases, J lost 5 bases, and 6 bases stayed unmatched. The chain's CDR3 is CSASSTSGNNEQFF. As DNA, the CDR3 is TGCAGTGCTAGCTCAACTAGCGGTAACAATGAGCAGTTCTTC.

Details on this clonotype: A much larger clone differs by one base, so this may be a read error. The gene calls are TRBV7-9 and TRBJ2-5, with D possibly being TRBD1 (6 bases). V lost 0 bases and J 11 bases, leaving 19 bases between the germline ends. This CDR3 spans 15 amino acids. Germline lookup yields CDR1 SEHNR and CDR2 FQNEAQ (reference sequence). CDR3 DNA: TGTGCCAGCAGCTTAGCCAAAACAGGGCATGGTGAGCAGTACTTC. Translating gives CASSLAKTGHGEQYF.

This clonotype was seen just once. The J gene is TRBJ2-7, the V gene TRBV20-1, with 11 positions matching TRBD2. The CDR3 totals 15 residues. Germline V CDR1 and CDR2: DFQATT, SNEGSKA (reference sequence). V lost 5 bases to trimming and J lost 3 bases; unmatched junction nucleotides: 9. The CDR3: CSAPYSGGAFYEQYF. DNA of the CDR3: TGCAGTGCTCCCTATAGCGGGGGGGCGTTCTACGAGCAGTACTTC.

The J gene is TRBJ1-6, the V gene TRBV11-2; 7 bases match TRBD1. V was pared by 1 base and J by 9 bases, with 6 bases of the junction left unmatched. In germline, CDR1 is SGHAT, CDR2 FQNNGV. This CDR3 contains 15 residues. The CDR3 protein is CASSLARTGPSPLHF. The CDR3 DNA sequence: TGTGCCAGCAGCTTAGCAAGGACAGGACCTTCACCCCTCCACTTT.

This clonotype has more than one count but fewer than ten. V and J are TRBV18 and TRBJ1-1; a possible D gene is TRBD1 (5 bases). Trimming stripped 0 bases from V and 1 base from J, with 9 bases between. Germline lookup yields CDR1 KGHSH and CDR2 LQKENI. This CDR3 has 15 residues. This CDR3 reads CASSPPGGTNTEAFF. The CDR3 DNA follows: TGTGCCAGCTCACCACCGGGCGGGACGAACACTGAAGCTTTCTTT. Full variable domain (rest looked up from reference TRBV18 and TRBJ1-1): NAGVMQNPRHLVRRRGQEARLRCSPMKGHSHVYWYRQLPEEGLKFMVYLQKENIIDESGMPKERFSAEFPKEGPSILRIQQVVRGDSAAYFCASSPPGGTNTEAFFGQGTRLTVV.

This clonotype was seen at least ten times. DNA of the CDR3: TGCAGTGCCCGATCGGGGCGGGCGGGAGATAGCACAGATACGCAGTATTTT. It translates to CSARSGRAGDSTDTQYF. The rearrangement uses TRBV20-1 and TRBJ2-3, with TRBD2 matching over 7 bases. Germline V gene lookup returns CDR1 DFQATT and CDR2 SNEGSKA (reference sequence). Trimming removed 6 bases from V and 0 bases from J; junction bases left unmatched: 15. The CDR3 has 17 amino acids.

This clonotype appeared a few times. J is TRBJ1-1 and V is TRBV12-3 or TRBV12-4; perhaps TRBD1 as D (5 bases). There are 14 residues in the CDR3. V gave up 6 bases and J gave up 4 bases, with 15 bases separating them. CDR3 protein: CASRGTGRITEAFF. The DNA of the CDR3 is TGTGCCAGCAGGGGGACCGGGAGGATCACTGAAGCTTTCTTT.

As for this clonotype: A much larger clone lies one base from this, so it may be a read error. This chain joins TRBV5-1 and TRBJ2-1; possibly TRBD2 for D (5 bases). The CDR3 runs to 15 residues. The ends were cut back, 7 bases at V and 5 bases at J, with 19 bases in the middle. From germline, CDR1 is SGHRS and CDR2 YFSETQ. The CDR3 sequence: CASCSSGRPDNEQFF. The DNA of the CDR3 is TGCGCCAGCTGCAGTTCGGGGAGACCGGACAATGAGCAGTTCTTC.

This clonotype was observed many times. V gene TRBV20-1 combines with J gene TRBJ2-7, with a tentative D call TRBD2 (6 bases). The length of the CDR3 is 16 residues. Germline V gene data show CDR1 as DFQATT and CDR2 as SNEGSKA (reference sequence). The CDR3 DNA reads as TGCAGCGCAAAATCCGGGACTGTCGATCTCCTGGACGAGCAGTACTTC. It specifies CSAKSGTVDLLDEQYF.

In this sample, this clonotype turned up a few times. A read error may explain this, as a much larger clone is one base away. The rearrangement joins TRBV7-2 to TRBJ2-1; TRBD2 matches at 7 bases. The germline V gene encodes CDR1 SGHTA and CDR2 FQGNSA. V gave up 3 bases and J gave up 7 bases; unmatched junction bases: 9. CDR3 length equals 15 residues. The CDR3 protein is CASSFCAAGENEQFF. The CDR3 nucleotides are TGTGCCAGCAGCTTCTGCGCTGCGGGGGAGAATGAGCAGTTCTTC. Variable domain in full (rest from reference TRBV7-2 and TRBJ2-1): GAGVSQSPSNKVTEKGKDVELRCDPISGHTALYWYRQSLGQGLEFLIYFQGNSAPDKSGLPSDRFSAERTGGSVSTLTIQRTQQEDSAVYLCASSFCAAGENEQFFGPGTRLTVL.

This chain joins TRBV4-3 and TRBJ2-3; 7 nucleotides line up with TRBD1. CDR3 size: 12 residues. Germline lookup yields CDR1 LGHNA and CDR2 YSLEER. V shed 8 bases, J shed 4 bases, and the junction held 3 bases outside the gene matches. The CDR3 nucleotides are TGCGCCAGCTGGCAGGGGGCAGATACGCAGTATTTT. Its protein product is CASWQGADTQYF.

In its sample, this clonotype was seen many times. This rearrangement joins TRBV12-3 or TRBV12-4 to TRBJ2-3; D uncertain. Trimming took off 2 bases at V and 6 bases at J, with 12 bases between the two ends. The length of the CDR3 is 14 residues. CDR3 protein: CASSLWATGDTQYF. Here the CDR3 DNA reads TGTGCCAGCAGTTTATGGGCTACCGGGGATACGCAGTATTTT.

This clonotype was recorded at least ten times. The rearrangement links TRBV11-2 to TRBJ2-6; D is possibly TRBD1 or TRBD2 (5 bases each). The CDR3 spans 17 residues. Trimming left V 6 bases short and J 5 bases short, with 20 bases between. Per the germline V gene, CDR1 is SGHAT and CDR2 is FQNNGV. CDR3 sequence (DNA): TGTGCCAGCAGTCTCCCGGGACGTTCCTCACGGGCCAACGTCCTGACTTTC. As protein: CASSLPGRSSRANVLTF.

The table lists this clonotype with a few counts. Being one base from a much bigger clone, this may be a read error. This rearrangement joins TRBV29-1 to TRBJ2-1, with D possibly matching TRBD2 (6 bases). The J call may be incorrect, as the DNA end agrees better with TRBJ2-7. In germline, CDR1 is SQVTM, CDR2 ANQGSEA. The CDR3 consists of 13 residues. The CDR3, as DNA: TGCAGCGTTGACGGCGGGACCTACAATGAGCAGTACTTC. This gives the protein CSVDGGTYNEQYF.

The chain employs TRBV2 and TRBJ1-6; D possibly corresponds to TRBD1 (5 bases). V dropped 2 bases and J dropped 10 bases, with 12 bases sitting between them. This CDR3 has 14 residues. Germline-derived CDR1 and CDR2 are SNHLY and FYNNEI. CDR3: CASSERTGGSPLHF. The CDR3 nucleotides read TGTGCCAGCAGTGAAAGGACCGGGGGGTCACCCCTCCACTTT.

The chain carries TRBV7-2 and TRBJ1-6, with a weak D call TRBD1 (6 bases). V was clipped by 5 bases and J by 9 bases, with 14 bases between them. Germline loops: CDR1 SGHTA, CDR2 FQGNSA. This CDR3 is 14 amino acids long. CDR3 protein: CASSRGGLGSPLHF. Written as DNA, the CDR3 is TGTGCCAGCAGCCGTGGGGGGCTAGGTTCACCCCTCCACTTT.

The chain links TRBV7-2 to TRBJ1-4; weak D call: TRBD1 (5 bases). The CDR3 extends over 16 amino acids. V was shortened by 3 bases and J by 0 bases, with 11 bases between the two germline ends. Germline CDR1 is SGHTA and CDR2 is FQGNSA. The CDR3: CASSLQGVATNEKLFF. CDR3 sequence (DNA): TGTGCCAGCAGCTTGCAAGGGGTTGCAACTAATGAAAAACTGTTTTTT.

As regards this clonotype: A single base separates this from a much larger clone, so it may be a read error. This is likely a read error, given that the CDR3 carries no conserved phenylalanine or tryptophan at its end. The V call is TRBV6-5, the J call TRBJ2-1; D is unresolved. Germline loops: CDR1 MNHEY, CDR2 SVGAGI. The CDR3 extends over 16 amino acids. V lost 0 bases to trimming and J lost 6 bases, with 15 bases between them. Here the CDR3 DNA reads TGTGCCAGCAGTTACTCGTATAGGGTTAGTCGCAATGAGCAGTTCTTG. Translating it yields CASSYSYRVSRNEQFL.

On this clonotype: A much larger clone differs from this one at a single base, so this may be a read error. The chain carries TRBV15 and TRBJ2-1, with D perhaps matching TRBD2 (7 bases). Trimming left V 6 bases short and J 2 bases short, with 14 bases between. Germline CDR1 and CDR2: LNHNV and YYDKDF (reference sequence). The CDR3 length is 15 residues. The CDR3 DNA is TGTGCCACCAGTGAGGGGAGGGGGGCCTACAATGAGCAGTTCTTC. This gives the protein CATSEGRGAYNEQFF.

This clonotype has a count of ten or more. J is TRBJ2-5 and V is TRBV5-1, with D unresolved. CDR3 length: 13 amino acids. V lost 4 bases, J lost 2 bases, and 9 bases lay in between. Germline CDR1 reads SGHRS; CDR2 reads YFSETQ. CDR3 sequence (DNA): TGCGCCAGCAGCACCTACCCACAAGAGACCCAGTACTTC. Amino acids: CASSTYPQETQYF.

V gene TRBV6-1 combines with J gene TRBJ1-1; D call uncertain. V lost 8 bases, J lost 2 bases, and 12 bases lay in between. CDR3 size: 13 residues. CDR1 is MNHNS and CDR2 is SASEGT in the germline V gene. CDR3 in DNA: TGTGCCAGCGAACGGGGAATCAACACTGAAGCTTTCTTT. Its translation is CASERGINTEAFF.

Only one count was recorded for this clonotype. The genes are TRBV7-9 and TRBJ1-1; tentatively, D is TRBD1 (5 bases). The CDR3 loop spans 13 amino acids. Looked up from germline, CDR1 is SEHNR and CDR2 is FQNEAQ (reference sequence). The ends were cut back, 3 bases at V and 7 bases at J, with 12 bases in the middle. The chain's CDR3 is CASSLQGRGEAFF. The DNA of the CDR3 is TGTGCCAGCAGCTTGCAGGGACGCGGTGAAGCTTTCTTT. Looking up the rest from reference TRBV7-9 and TRBJ1-1 gives the full variable domain: DTGVSQNPRHKITKRGQNVTFRCDPISEHNRLYWYRQTLGQGPEFLTYFQNEAQLEKSRLLSDRFSAERPKGSFSTLEIQRTEQGDSAMYLCASSLQGRGEAFFGQGTRLTVV.

In DNA, the CDR3 is TGTGCCAGCAGCCAGAGGGGGGGAAGCGGCTATGGCTACACCTTC. It is translated as CASSQRGGSGYGYTF. This rearrangement joins TRBV6-1 to TRBJ1-2; possibly TRBD1 for D (6 bases). CDR1 and CDR2 (germline): MNHNS, SASEGT. V was clipped by 6 bases and J by 4 bases, with 18 bases between them. This CDR3 comprises 15 residues.

This clonotype was observed a few times. The chain employs TRBV18 and TRBJ2-1; D could derive from TRBD1 or TRBD2 (5 bases each). The germline V gene encodes CDR1 KGHSH and CDR2 LQKENI. V gave up 2 bases and J gave up 13 bases, with 18 bases separating them. This CDR3 contains 14 residues. The CDR3 DNA sequence: TGTGCCAGCTCACCAGCCGGGACCAGAGAGACCCAGTTCTTC. This translates into CASSPAGTRETQFF.